The 28 T cell receptor beta chains in this list originate from one sample, sequenced in a study of T cells after yellow fever vaccination. Each CDR3 protein is one row after TCRdb ran MiXCR on the 5' RACE reads. The sample carries some 420,000 distinct CDR3 sequences, approximately 18% recorded once. Sample: PBMCs, taken before the yellow fever booster vaccination. The receptor source for this set is a man aged 18 to 30 who received the YFV17D yellow fever vaccine.

This clonotype was counted at least ten times. V gene TRBV20-1 combines with J gene TRBJ1-6; TRBD1 matches at 10 bases. The V gene's germline CDR1 is DFQATT and CDR2 SNEGSKA (reference sequence). Trimming cost V 5 bases and J 7 bases; bases outside gene matches: 5. The CDR3 has 14 amino acids. CDR3 sequence: CSAPTGGINSPLHF. CDR3 sequence (DNA): TGCAGTGCTCCGACAGGGGGCATAAATTCACCCCTCCACTTT.

This clonotype came up a few times. The gene calls are TRBV6-1 and TRBJ2-1; 7 bases match TRBD1. This CDR3 region has 17 residues. V shed 0 bases, J shed 8 bases, and the junction held 13 bases outside the gene matches. Germline values: CDR1 MNHNS, CDR2 SASEGT. CDR3 nucleotide sequence: TGTGCCAGCAGTGAAGCTACTTTAGCAGGGGGTCGGGATGAGCAGTTCTTC. Its protein is CASSEATLAGGRDEQFF.

This chain joins TRBV28 and TRBJ2-5; TRBD2 matches 8 bases. After removal of 5 bases from V and 7 bases from J, the junction contained 15 bases not matched to a gene. The CDR3 sequence is 16 residues long. The germline CDR1 and CDR2 sequences are MDHEN and SYDVKM. The CDR3 DNA follows: TGTGCCAGCAGTCCCCTCGGCGGGGGGCTAGGTGGGACCCAGTACTTC. Its translation: CASSPLGGGLGGTQYF.

The table lists this clonotype with a few counts. The chain couples TRBV20-1 to TRBJ1-5, with unresolved D. In germline, CDR1 is DFQATT, CDR2 SNEGSKA (reference sequence). The CDR3 sequence is 12 residues long. The CDR3 sequence: CSAKVGDQPQHF. The CDR3 DNA reads as TGCAGCGCGAAGGTCGGGGATCAGCCCCAGCATTTT.

This clonotype was counted a few times. V gene TRBV9 combines with J gene TRBJ2-7; 7 bases map to TRBD2. The CDR3 spans 13 residues. The germline V gene encodes CDR1 SGDLS and CDR2 YYNGEE. J was trimmed by 3 bases and V by 4 bases; bases with no gene match: 4. CDR3 region: CASSSGANYEQYF. In DNA form, the CDR3 reads TGTGCCAGCAGCAGCGGGGCGAACTACGAGCAGTACTTC. Full variable domain (rest looked up from reference TRBV9 and TRBJ2-7): DSGVTQTPKHLITATGQRVTLRCSPRSGDLSVYWYQQSLDQGLQFLIQYYNGEERAKGNILERFSAQQFPDLHSELNLSSLELGDSALYFCASSSGANYEQYFGPGTRLTVT.

The V and J genes are TRBV5-6 and TRBJ2-1, with 8 bases that match TRBD1. With V trimmed by 0 bases and J by 9 bases, 11 bases remained unmatched. In germline, CDR1 is SGHDT, CDR2 YYEEEE. The CDR3 sequence is 16 residues long. As DNA, the CDR3 is TGTGCCAGCAGCTTGGCGGGCAGGGGGCGCGTGGGTGAGCAGTTCTTC. Its protein is CASSLAGRGRVGEQFF.

The table lists this clonotype with a few counts. The chain recombines TRBV7-6 with TRBJ2-1; possible D gene TRBD1, 6 bases. V lost 2 bases, J lost 4 bases, and 15 bases lay in between. In germline, CDR1 is SGHVS, CDR2 FNYEAQ. The length of the CDR3 is 16 residues. The CDR3 DNA reads TGTGCCAGCAGCTTACTACGACAGGCCGGGTACAATGAGCAGTTCTTC. It yields the protein CASSLLRQAGYNEQFF.

Worth noting for this clonotype: Possible read error: a much larger clone is one base away. V gene TRBV2 combines with J gene TRBJ2-7; D not resolved. This CDR3 region has 12 residues. With 3 bases removed from V and 1 base from J, the gap between germline ends came to 4 bases. Germline V gives CDR1 SNHLY, CDR2 FYNNEI. The DNA of the CDR3 is TGTGCCAGCAGTGACAGGTCCTACGAGCAGTACTTC. Its translation is CASSDRSYEQYF.

The chain links TRBV20-1 to TRBJ1-1; possible D gene TRBD1, 6 bases. The CDR3 sequence is 17 residues long. Trimming stripped 2 bases from V and 0 bases from J, with 19 bases between. The germline V gene encodes CDR1 DFQATT and CDR2 SNEGSKA (reference sequence). The CDR3 DNA is TGCAGTGCTAGACCTAATCCGGGACAAATCATGAACACTGAAGCTTTCTTT. Its protein is CSARPNPGQIMNTEAFF.

The chain employs TRBV5-6 and TRBJ2-1; 10 nucleotides match TRBD1. Trimming took 3 bases from V and 5 from J; bases not matched to a gene: 8. CDR3 length: 16 amino acids. Germline V CDR1 and CDR2: SGHDT, YYEEEE. CDR3 bases: TGTGCCAGCAGCTCCTGGACAGGGGGGATCCACAATGAGCAGTTCTTC. Translating it yields CASSSWTGGIHNEQFF.

V usage is TRBV20-1 and J usage is TRBJ1-5; D unresolved. Deletions cut 4 bases from V and 0 bases from J, with 13 bases between. The CDR3 spans 15 residues. CDR1 and CDR2 from the germline V gene are DFQATT and SNEGSKA (reference sequence). The CDR3 loop is CSAKGRRHSNQPQHF. The CDR3 nucleotides read TGCAGTGCTAAAGGAAGACGCCATAGCAATCAGCCCCAGCATTTT.

In this sample, this clonotype turned up a few times. The V gene is TRBV7-9, the J gene TRBJ2-3; D gene ambiguous. Per germline, CDR1 SEHNR and CDR2 FQNEAQ (reference sequence). V was cut by 1 base and J by 6 bases, with 11 bases left in between. This CDR3 region has 14 residues. For the CDR3, the DNA is TGTGCCAGCAGCTTAGTGATGGGGATGGATACGCAGTATTTT. Amino acids: CASSLVMGMDTQYF.

The genes are TRBV20-1 and TRBJ2-5; D is unclear. The CDR3 totals 13 residues. Between the trimmed V and J ends, which lost 5 bases and 1 base, there was a span of 11 bases. The germline V gene encodes CDR1 DFQATT and CDR2 SNEGSKA (reference sequence). This chain's CDR3 is CSASGPVQETQYF. CDR3 sequence (DNA): TGCAGTGCTTCCGGACCGGTCCAAGAGACCCAGTACTTC.

The chain combines TRBV10-3 with TRBJ1-1; D may be TRBD1 (5 bases). This CDR3 is built from 14 residues. From germline, CDR1 is ENHRY and CDR2 SYGVKD. The V gene lost 0 bases and the J gene lost 4 bases, with 9 bases spanning the gap. The CDR3 spells CAISESPQGTEAFF. The CDR3 nucleotides are TGTGCCATCAGTGAGTCTCCCCAGGGCACTGAAGCTTTCTTT.

The gene calls are TRBV5-1 and TRBJ2-1; the match to TRBD2 covers 10 bases. The CDR3 consists of 16 residues. Germline loops: CDR1 SGHRS, CDR2 YFSETQ. The V and J ends lost 7 bases and 8 bases, in that order; junction bases with no gene match: 15. The DNA for the CDR3 is TGCGCCAGCCGACGGGGAGCGGGGGGGCCTATACATGAGCAGTTCTTC. It codes for CASRRGAGGPIHEQFF. The full variable domain, rest sourced from reference TRBV5-1 and TRBJ2-1, is KAGVTQTPRYLIKTRGQQVTLSCSPISGHRSVSWYQQTPGQGLQFLFEYFSETQRNKGNFPGRFSGRQFSNSRSEMNVSTLELGDSALYLCASRRGAGGPIHEQFFGPGTRLTVL.

This clonotype occurred a few times. The rearrangement links TRBV29-1 to TRBJ1-1; TRBD1 is a possible D gene (5 bases). The germline CDR1 and CDR2 sequences are SQVTM and ANQGSEA. Trimming removed 3 bases at V and 4 bases at J, with 12 bases between. The CDR3 extends over 13 amino acids. Written as DNA, the CDR3 is TGCAGCGTTGAGGAGGGGTTGATCACTGAAGCTTTCTTT. Residues: CSVEEGLITEAFF.

This chain connects TRBV9 to TRBJ2-2, with TRBD2 identical over 13 bases. The trim removed 6 bases at V and 4 bases at J, leaving 3 bases unmatched. The CDR3 length is 15 residues. Looked up from germline, CDR1 is SGDLS and CDR2 is YYNGEE. DNA for the CDR3: TGTGCCAGCACCTGGACTAGCGGGGGCACCGGGGAGCTGTTTTTT. It yields the protein CASTWTSGGTGELFF.

In this sample, this clonotype turned up once. The J gene is TRBJ2-7, the V gene TRBV7-2; no firm D call. Trimming removed 4 bases from V and 0 bases from J, with 10 bases in between. This CDR3 spans 14 amino acids. Germline V CDR1 and CDR2: SGHTA, FQGNSA. CDR3 sequence reads: CASSWAKVSYEQYF. The CDR3 nucleotides are TGTGCCAGCAGCTGGGCAAAGGTCTCCTACGAGCAGTACTTC. Based on the CDR3 plus reference TRBV7-2 and TRBJ2-7, the full variable domain is GAGVSQSPSNKVTEKGKDVELRCDPISGHTALYWYRQSLGQGLEFLIYFQGNSAPDKSGLPSDRFSAERTGGSVSTLTIQRTQQEDSAVYLCASSWAKVSYEQYFGPGTRLTVT.

This clonotype has more than one count but fewer than ten. Here the CDR3 DNA reads TGTGCCAGCAGCTTGGAGCGGGGTTCAGATACGCAGTATTTT. It yields the protein CASSLERGSDTQYF. The chain recombines TRBV5-6 with TRBJ2-3, with TRBD2 matching over 7 bases. Germline V gene lookup returns CDR1 SGHDT and CDR2 YYEEEE. The CDR3 has 14 amino acids. After removal of 0 bases from V and 4 bases from J, the junction contained 2 bases not matched to a gene.

The gene calls are TRBV6-1 and TRBJ1-6, with TRBD1 identical over 9 bases. J gave up 7 bases and V 6 bases, and 10 bases lay outside the gene matches. This CDR3 spans 16 amino acids. Per the germline V gene, CDR1 is MNHNS and CDR2 is SASEGT. The CDR3 DNA reads as TGTGCCAGCAGCTTCACCCCCGGGACAGGGAATTCACCCCTCCACTTT. This sequence encodes CASSFTPGTGNSPLHF.

The DNA for the CDR3 is TGTGCCAGCAGCCGGGGACAGGGCCCCTCCTACGAGCAGTACTTC. Its protein product is CASSRGQGPSYEQYF. The genes are TRBV7-9 and TRBJ2-7, with 9 positions matching TRBD1. Trimming took 5 bases from V and 0 from J; bases not matched to a gene: 5. Germline CDR1 reads SEHNR; CDR2 reads FQNEAQ (reference sequence). The length of the CDR3 is 15 residues.

This clonotype was counted only a few times. V and J are TRBV6-5 and TRBJ1-2, with 10 bases identical to TRBD1. The germline CDR1 and CDR2 sequences are MNHEY and SVGAGI. The CDR3 contains 16 residues. Losses at the gene ends were 2 bases for V and 3 bases for J; bases not matched to a gene: 6. CDR3 amino acids: CASSYRPGTGDYGYTF. Written as DNA, the CDR3 is TGTGCCAGCAGTTACCGTCCCGGGACAGGGGACTATGGCTACACCTTC.

V and J are TRBV12-3 or TRBV12-4 and TRBJ1-1; D is ambiguous. The CDR3 sequence is 14 residues long. V lost 6 bases and J 4 bases, leaving 15 bases between the germline ends. CDR3 region: CASSLSTWGTEAFF. CDR3 DNA sequence: TGTGCCAGCAGCTTATCGACCTGGGGCACTGAAGCTTTCTTT.

This clonotype was seen more than once but under ten times. The chain joins TRBV5-6 to TRBJ2-1; 8 nucleotides align to TRBD2. V was pared by 2 bases and J by 2 bases, with 6 bases of the junction left unmatched. Per the germline V gene, CDR1 is SGHDT and CDR2 is YYEEEE. The CDR3 runs 16 residues. The CDR3 coding sequence is TGTGCCAGCAGCTTACAGCGGGGGAGCACCTACAATGAGCAGTTCTTC. It codes for CASSLQRGSTYNEQFF.

This clonotype was observed at least ten times. This chain links TRBV10-3 with TRBJ2-6; D unresolved. The CDR3 has 16 residues. Germline-derived CDR1 and CDR2 are ENHRY and SYGVKD. With 7 bases removed from V and 0 bases from J, the gap between germline ends came to 13 bases. In DNA, the CDR3 is TGTGCCATCAATCAGAACGGCAGCTCTGGGGCCAACGTCCTGACTTTC. As protein: CAINQNGSSGANVLTF.

A few counts support this clonotype. V and J are TRBV12-3 or TRBV12-4 and TRBJ2-3, with D perhaps matching TRBD2 (7 bases). CDR3 length equals 11 residues. V lost 6 bases and J 10 bases, leaving 11 bases between the germline ends. The CDR3 DNA reads TGTGCCAGCAGGGGGGGGGGCTCGCAGTATTTT. It translates to CASRGGGSQYF.

This clonotype appeared once. The genes are TRBV19 and TRBJ2-1, with 10 bases lining up with TRBD2. The CDR3 is made up of 15 amino acids. Germline values: CDR1 LNHDA, CDR2 SQIVND (reference sequence). The V gene end was trimmed by 8 bases and the J gene end by 0 bases; junction bases not matched to a gene: 4. CDR3 coding DNA: TGTGCCAGTTTTAGCGGGGGGAGCTCCTACAATGAGCAGTTCTTC. Amino acids: CASFSGGSSYNEQFF.

The chain recombines TRBV7-2 with TRBJ2-1; 8 bases are shared with TRBD1. Germline V gene sequence: CDR1 SGHTA, CDR2 FQGNSA. V was clipped by 9 bases and J by 3 bases; unmatched bases: 4. This CDR3 is 13 amino acids long. The CDR3 loop reads CASVQGVYNEQFF. CDR3 in DNA: TGTGCCAGTGTACAGGGGGTCTACAATGAGCAGTTCTTC. The full variable domain, its missing parts supplied by reference TRBV7-2 and TRBJ2-1, is GAGVSQSPSNKVTEKGKDVELRCDPISGHTALYWYRQSLGQGLEFLIYFQGNSAPDKSGLPSDRFSAERTGGSVSTLTIQRTQQEDSAVYLCASVQGVYNEQFFGPGTRLTVL.